The 17 T cell receptor beta chains below come from one sample, sequenced in a study of OX40 agonist ivuxolimab in advanced cancers. The protocol used for the library was the immunoSEQ multiplex PCR assay. What TCRdb holds here is the immuneACCESS table cut down to in-frame rearrangements. Part of the clones is not present; checked against another copy, under half of the missing clones reflect an unresolved V gene, and the others are unexplained. The sample table records tens of thousands of clones; 87% of these occur just once. The top ten clones comprise approximately 2.8% of the sample. This material consisted of CD4+ or CD8+ T cells sorted from blood, taken in a trial of the OX40 agonist ivuxolimab. These TCRs come from an adult with an advanced solid tumor such as melanoma, head and neck, liver or kidney cancer.

The chain is built from TRBV19 and TRBJ2-7; 9 positions match TRBD1. The V segment lost 5 bases and the J segment 3 bases; nucleotides outside the gene matches: 2. The CDR3 spans 13 residues. Per the germline V gene, CDR1 is LNHDA and CDR2 is SQIVND (reference sequence). The CDR3 here is CASSRQGGYEQYF. CDR3 nucleotides: TGTGCCAGTAGTCGACAGGGGGGCTACGAGCAGTACTTC. Drawing the rest from reference TRBV19 and TRBJ2-7, the complete variable domain is DGGITQSPKYLFRKEGQNVTLSCEQNLNHDAMYWYRQDPGQGLRLIYYSQIVNDFQKGDIAEGYSVSREKKESFPLTVTSAQKNPTAFYLCASSRQGGYEQYFGPGTRLTVT.

The chain is built from TRBV30 and TRBJ2-5; a weak D match, TRBD2 (6 bases). The CDR3 length is 15 residues. Trimming removed 0 bases at V and 5 bases at J, with 16 bases between. Germline assignment: CDR1 GTSNPN and CDR2 SVGIG (reference sequence). Here the CDR3 DNA reads TGTGCCTGGAGTGTATGGAGTGCGGGAATGGAGACCCAGTACTTC. The encoded protein is CAWSVWSAGMETQYF.

The chain combines TRBV30 with TRBJ2-7; TRBD2 matches 8 bases. The length of the CDR3 is 19 residues. Germline V gene sequence: CDR1 GTSNPN, CDR2 SVGIG (reference sequence). Unmatched junction bases numbered 21, after V lost 2 bases and J lost 3 bases. The CDR3 sequence is CAWSSGDDLGGRPNYEQYF. The DNA for the CDR3 is TGTGCCTGGAGTTCAGGGGATGATTTAGGCGGGAGGCCTAACTACGAGCAGTACTTC.

The V and J genes are TRBV28 and TRBJ2-2; D gene uncertain. Per the germline V gene, CDR1 is MDHEN and CDR2 is SYDVKM. V was trimmed by 5 bases and J by 5 bases, leaving 6 bases between them. The CDR3 spans 12 residues. Written as DNA, the CDR3 is TGTGCCAGCAGTCTCGGGACCGGGGAGCTGTTTTTT. Translated: CASSLGTGELFF.

The genes are TRBV9 and TRBJ1-4; D might be TRBD1 (5 bases). V lost 0 bases, J lost 10 bases, and 10 bases lay in between. The CDR3 is made up of 13 amino acids. Germline CDR1 reads SGDLS; CDR2 reads YYNGEE. CDR3 in DNA: TGTGCCAGCAGCGTAGCTACGAGGGGAAAACTGTTTTTT. The encoded protein is CASSVATRGKLFF.

V and J are TRBV10-1 and TRBJ2-3; D unresolved. The CDR3 has 13 amino acids. V was shortened by 4 bases and J by 6 bases, with 11 bases between the two germline ends. The germline V gene has CDR1 WNHNN and CDR2 SYGVQD (reference sequence). CDR3 sequence (DNA): TGCGCCAGCAGTGCTTCCCGGCTCGATACGCAGTATTTT. Its protein is CASSASRLDTQYF.

The rearrangement links TRBV2 to TRBJ1-4; 9 bases are a match to TRBD1. In germline, CDR1 is SNHLY, CDR2 FYNNEI. The trim removed 7 bases at V and 5 bases at J, leaving 5 bases unmatched. This CDR3 spans 14 amino acids. CDR3 amino acids: CASTDRGVNEKLFF. The CDR3 DNA reads as TGTGCCAGCACCGACAGGGGGGTGAATGAAAAACTGTTTTTT.

The chain links TRBV5-4 to TRBJ2-7, with a weak D call TRBD2 (5 bases). The CDR3 is 15 residues long. The V and J ends lost 1 base and 6 bases respectively, with 17 bases between them. Per the germline V gene, CDR1 is SGHNT and CDR2 is YYREEE (reference sequence). The CDR3 sequence: CASSLPGGQAAEQYF. CDR3 nucleotides: TGTGCCAGCAGCTTGCCGGGCGGGCAGGCCGCCGAGCAGTACTTC.

This clone was seen more than once but under ten times. The chain has TRBV7-8 and TRBJ1-2, with D perhaps TRBD1 (5 bases). This CDR3 is built from 13 residues. Germline loops: CDR1 SGHVS, CDR2 FQNEAQ. V was trimmed by 6 bases and J by 2 bases, leaving 10 bases between them. CDR3 nucleotides: TGTGCCAGCAGTTTGGGACGGAACTATGGCTACACCTTC. Encoded protein: CASSLGRNYGYTF.

The V call is TRBV5-5, the J call TRBJ2-7; the D gene is possibly TRBD1 (7 bases). Between the trimmed V and J ends, which lost 4 bases and 0 bases, there was a span of 20 bases. Germline CDR1 and CDR2: SGHKS and YYEKEE (reference sequence). The CDR3 covers 17 residues. CDR3 sequence (DNA): TGTGCCAGCAGCCAGAAAAGGAGGGACAGAAACTCCTACGAGCAGTACTTC. Protein product: CASSQKRRDRNSYEQYF.

The chain is built from TRBV23-1 and TRBJ2-2; 10 bases match TRBD1. TRBV23-1 falls under the ORF class, with uncertain function. V lost 2 bases, J lost 10 bases, and 7 bases stayed unmatched. This CDR3 comprises 15 residues. The CDR3 sequence: CASSQRDRGRTELFF. CDR3 bases: TGCGCCAGCAGTCAAAGGGACAGGGGCCGGACGGAGCTGTTTTTT.

The chain uses TRBV5-8 and TRBJ2-1, with D perhaps TRBD2 (6 bases). There are 16 residues in the CDR3. V dropped 6 bases and J dropped 7 bases, with 23 bases sitting between them. The V gene's germline CDR1 is SGHTS and CDR2 YDEGEE. The CDR3 bases are TGTGCCAGCACCCTGGGGGGAGCGGCTGCGTGGAATGAGCAGTTCTTC. Encoded protein: CASTLGGAAAWNEQFF.

J is TRBJ1-2 and V is TRBV2; 7 positions match TRBD1. This CDR3 is 13 amino acids long. The V and J ends lost 3 bases and 8 bases, in that order; junction bases with no gene match: 6. Looked up from germline, CDR1 is SNHLY and CDR2 is FYNNEI. For the CDR3, the DNA is TGTGCCAGCAGTGAGGGACAGCTGGAGGGCTACACCTTC. Residues: CASSEGQLEGYTF.

The gene calls are TRBV5-4 and TRBJ2-1; 8 nucleotides match TRBD1. CDR1 is SGHNT, CDR2 YYREEE, per germline (reference sequence). Trimming took 5 bases from V and 2 from J; bases not matched to a gene: 6. The CDR3 spans 15 residues. CDR3 nucleotides: TGTGCCAGCAGTTTCATGACAGGGGCCTACAATGAGCAGTTCTTC. Amino acid sequence: CASSFMTGAYNEQFF. The full variable domain, with the rest looked up from reference TRBV5-4 and TRBJ2-1, is ETGVTQSPTHLIKTRGQQVTLRCSSQSGHNTVSWYQQALGQGPQFIFQYYREEENGRGNFPPRFSGLQFPNYSSELNVNALELDDSALYLCASSFMTGAYNEQFFGPGTRLTVL.

This chain uses TRBV19 with TRBJ2-7; 7 bases are shared with TRBD2. V was pared by 2 bases and J by 5 bases, with 12 bases of the junction left unmatched. The CDR3 length is 16 residues. Looked up from germline, CDR1 is LNHDA and CDR2 is SQIVND (reference sequence). For the CDR3, the DNA is TGTGCCAGTAGTATAAGGGCGGCGGGAGATTACAACGAGCAGTACTTC. Translation gives CASSIRAAGDYNEQYF.

This clone has only a few counts. The V gene is TRBV4-1, the J gene TRBJ1-1; D gene uncertain. V was pared by 0 bases and J by 1 base, with 9 bases between. The CDR3 loop spans 15 amino acids. Germline V lookup: CDR1 MGHRA, CDR2 YSYEKL. DNA for the CDR3: TGCGCCAGCAGCCAAGACAAGGGAAAGAACACTGAAGCTTTCTTT. It codes for CASSQDKGKNTEAFF.

CDR3 DNA sequence: TGTGCCTGGAGTGGGACAGGTCAAGAGACCCAGTACTTC. Its protein is CAWSGTGQETQYF. The rearrangement links TRBV30 to TRBJ2-5; 7 bases are shared with TRBD1. V trimming: 1 base; J trimming: 2 bases; junction bases outside the gene matches: 1. This CDR3 contains 13 residues. CDR1 is GTSNPN, CDR2 SVGIG, per germline (reference sequence).